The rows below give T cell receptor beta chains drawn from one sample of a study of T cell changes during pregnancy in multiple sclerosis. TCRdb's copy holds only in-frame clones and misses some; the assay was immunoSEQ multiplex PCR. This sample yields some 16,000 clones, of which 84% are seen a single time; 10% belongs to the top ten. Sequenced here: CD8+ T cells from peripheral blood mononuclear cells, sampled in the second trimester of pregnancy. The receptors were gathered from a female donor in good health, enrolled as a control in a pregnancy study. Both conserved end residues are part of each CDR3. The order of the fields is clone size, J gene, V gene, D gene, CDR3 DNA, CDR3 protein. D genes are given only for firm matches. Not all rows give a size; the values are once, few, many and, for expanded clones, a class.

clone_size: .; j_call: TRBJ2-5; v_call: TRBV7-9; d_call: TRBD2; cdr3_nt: TGTGCCAGCAGCTTAGGATGGACTAGCGGCGAAAGCCAAGAGACCCAGTACTTC; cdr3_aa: CASSLGWTSGESQETQYF
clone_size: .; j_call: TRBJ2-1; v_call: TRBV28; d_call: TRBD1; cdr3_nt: TGTGCCAGCATTACGGACAGGGGGCCTGGTGAGCAGTTCTTC; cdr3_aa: CASITDRGPGEQFF
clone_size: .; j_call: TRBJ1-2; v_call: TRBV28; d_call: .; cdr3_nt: TGTGCCAGCACTCCACAAGTGGAGAACTATGGCTACACCTTC; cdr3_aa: CASTPQVENYGYTF
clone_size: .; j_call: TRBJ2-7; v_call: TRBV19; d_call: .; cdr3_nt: TGTGCCAGTAGTAATGGGCCGTTACCTTCCTACGAGCAGTACTTC; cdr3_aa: CASSNGPLPSYEQYF
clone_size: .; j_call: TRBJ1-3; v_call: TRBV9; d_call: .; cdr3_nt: TGTGCCAGCAACCCCACGGGGAGTACTGGAAACACCATATATTTT; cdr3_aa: CASNPTGSTGNTIYF
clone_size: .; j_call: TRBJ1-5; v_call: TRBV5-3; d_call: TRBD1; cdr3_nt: TGTGCCAGAAGCTGGGACAGCTTCAATCAGCCCCAGCATTTT; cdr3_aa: CARSWDSFNQPQHF
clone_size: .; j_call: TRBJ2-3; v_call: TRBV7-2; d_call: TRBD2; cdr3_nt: TGTGCCAGCAGCTTGTGGGCGTCGGGGGGGCCAAGCACAGATACGCAGTATTTT; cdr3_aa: CASSLWASGGPSTDTQYF
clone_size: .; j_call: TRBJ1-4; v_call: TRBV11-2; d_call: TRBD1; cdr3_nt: TGTGCCAGCAGCTCACCCGGGACAGGGGATGAAAAACTGTTTTTT; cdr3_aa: CASSSPGTGDEKLFF
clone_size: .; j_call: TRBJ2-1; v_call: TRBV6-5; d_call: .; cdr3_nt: TGTGCCAGCAGAGACTACTACAATGAGCAGTTCTTC; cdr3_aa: CASRDYYNEQFF
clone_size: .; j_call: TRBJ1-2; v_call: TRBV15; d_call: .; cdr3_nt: TGTGCCACCAGCCCTCAAACCGGGATCTATGGCTACACCTTC; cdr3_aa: CATSPQTGIYGYTF
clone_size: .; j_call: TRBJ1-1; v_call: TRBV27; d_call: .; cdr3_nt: TGTGCCAGCAAGGACAACTTGAACACTGAAGCTTTCTTT; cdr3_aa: CASKDNLNTEAFF
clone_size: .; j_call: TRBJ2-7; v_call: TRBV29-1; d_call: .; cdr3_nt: TGCAGCGTTGATTTTTGGGGAGGCTCAACCTACGAGCAGTACTTC; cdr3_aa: CSVDFWGGSTYEQYF
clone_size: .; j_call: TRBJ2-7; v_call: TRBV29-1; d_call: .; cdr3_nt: TGCAGCGTCAAGGACTCATACGAGCAGTACTTC; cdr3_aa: CSVKDSYEQYF
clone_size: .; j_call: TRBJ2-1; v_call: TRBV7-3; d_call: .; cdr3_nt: TGTGCCAGCAGCTCGACAGCTTACAATGAGCAGTTCTTC; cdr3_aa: CASSSTAYNEQFF
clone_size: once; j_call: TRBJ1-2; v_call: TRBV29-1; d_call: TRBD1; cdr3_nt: TGCAGCGTAGAATCCGGGACAGGGCTAGAAGGCTACACCTTC; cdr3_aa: CSVESGTGLEGYTF
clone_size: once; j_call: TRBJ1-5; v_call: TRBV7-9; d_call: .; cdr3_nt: TGTGCCAGCAGCCGCGCAGGGAACAATCAGCCCCAGCATTTT; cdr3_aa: CASSRAGNNQPQHF
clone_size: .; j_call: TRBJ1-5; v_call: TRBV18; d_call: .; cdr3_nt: TGTGCCAGCTCAGCGCAGGGATTTGGCAATCAGCCCCAGCATTTT; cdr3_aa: CASSAQGFGNQPQHF
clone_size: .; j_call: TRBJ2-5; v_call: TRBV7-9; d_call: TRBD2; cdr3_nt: TGTGCCAGCAGCTTAGCGAGGCGGGGGCAAGAGACCCAGTACTTC; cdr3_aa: CASSLARRGQETQYF
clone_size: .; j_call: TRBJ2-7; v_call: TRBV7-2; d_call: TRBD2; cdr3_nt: TGTGCCAGCAGCTTAGGCGGGGGGGCCGCTGGGCAGTACTTC; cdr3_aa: CASSLGGGAAGQYF
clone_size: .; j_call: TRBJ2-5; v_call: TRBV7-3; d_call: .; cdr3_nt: TGTGCCAGTAGCTCATCAGGGGTGCAAGAGACCCAGTACTTC; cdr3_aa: CASSSSGVQETQYF
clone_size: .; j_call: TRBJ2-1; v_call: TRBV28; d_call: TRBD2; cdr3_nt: TGTGCTAGCAGTTTCCGAACTAGCGGGGGGGGAGCCTACAATGAGCAGTTCTTC; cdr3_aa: CASSFRTSGGGAYNEQFF
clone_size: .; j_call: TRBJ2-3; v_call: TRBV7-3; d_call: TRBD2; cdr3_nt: TGTGCCAGCAGCCTCGGGGGGGCCTTGGATACGCAGTATTTT; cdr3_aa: CASSLGGALDTQYF
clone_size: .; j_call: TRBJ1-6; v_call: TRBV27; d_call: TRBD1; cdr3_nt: TGTGCCAGCAGTACGACAGGGGGCTCCTATAATTCACCCCTCCACTTT; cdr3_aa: CASSTTGGSYNSPLHF
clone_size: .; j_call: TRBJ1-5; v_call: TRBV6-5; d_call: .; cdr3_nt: TGTGCCAGCAGTCCCGACAGAGATAGCAATCAGCCCCAGCATTTT; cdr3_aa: CASSPDRDSNQPQHF
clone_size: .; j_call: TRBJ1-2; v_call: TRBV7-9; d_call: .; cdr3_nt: TGTGCCAGCAGCTTAGGGCTTGGCTACACCTTC; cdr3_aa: CASSLGLGYTF
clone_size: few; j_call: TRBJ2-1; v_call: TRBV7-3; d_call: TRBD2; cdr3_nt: TGTGCCAGCAGCCCGACCGGGGGGGGGCTTGGCAATGAGCAGTTCTTC; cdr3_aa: CASSPTGGGLGNEQFF
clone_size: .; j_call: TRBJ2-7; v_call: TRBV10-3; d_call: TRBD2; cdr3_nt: TGTGCCATCAAAACGGGACTAGCGGGGAACCCTCCTAACGAGCAGTACTTC; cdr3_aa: CAIKTGLAGNPPNEQYF
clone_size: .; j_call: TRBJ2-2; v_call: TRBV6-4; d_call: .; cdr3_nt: TGTGCCAGCAGTGACTCGATAGGGGCCGGGGAGCTGTTTTTT; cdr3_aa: CASSDSIGAGELFF
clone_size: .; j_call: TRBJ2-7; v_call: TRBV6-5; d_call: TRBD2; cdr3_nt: TGTGCCAGCAGCCGGCGGGAGTTCCACGAGCAGTACTTC; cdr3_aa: CASSRREFHEQYF
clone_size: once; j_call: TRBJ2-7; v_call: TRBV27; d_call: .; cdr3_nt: TGTGCCAGCAGTTCACCACAGCTCAGCTCCTACGAGCAGTACTTC; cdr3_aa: CASSSPQLSSYEQYF
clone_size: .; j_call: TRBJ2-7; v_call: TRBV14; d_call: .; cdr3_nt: TGTGCCAGCAGTAAACAGGGATTGTCCTACGAGCAGTACTTC; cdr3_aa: CASSKQGLSYEQYF
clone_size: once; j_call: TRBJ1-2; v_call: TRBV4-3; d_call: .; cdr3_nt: TGCGCCAGCAGCCAAGGACCGGGGGGCGGTTATGGCTACACCTTC; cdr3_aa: CASSQGPGGGYGYTF